This T cell receptor (beta chain) was obtained from a study of identical twins. The V gene's germline CDR1 is SQVTM and CDR2 ANQGSEA. The CDR3 extends over 16 amino acids. J was trimmed by 4 bases and V by 0 bases; bases with no gene match: 8. This clonotype was picked up many times. Through template switching, a universal primer site was introduced, and the cDNA contained unique molecular identifiers. TCRdb recomputed calls from the 5' RACE reads with MiXCR, one row per CDR3 protein. The table lists 300,000 to 350,000 distinct CDR3 sequences, more than 9% of them singletons. These records were also assigned to another study, of yellow fever vaccine responses in identical twins.

This sequence originates from a woman aged 18-29 years in good health. Sequencing used CD8+ T cells sorted from blood. The J gene is TRBJ2-2, the V gene TRBV29-1; 7 nucleotides line up with TRBD2. DNA for the CDR3: TGCAGCGTTGAAGATGGGAGGGAAAGGGGCACCGGGGAGCTGTTTTTT. Translated: CSVEDGRERGTGELFF.